A single sample is the source of the 9 T cell receptor beta chains below, sequenced in a study of shared clonotypes between healthy human individuals. Method: immunoSEQ multiplex PCR; TCRdb's copy keeps in-frame clones and lacks some. Altogether hundreds of thousands of clones are present, roughly 98% being singletons, with the ten largest covering 0.3%. CD45RO negativity and positive selection for CCR7 defined naive CD8 cells, a population that excluded terminally differentiated effector memory CD45RA+ cells. Sequenced input: naive CD8+ T cells sorted from blood. Source of these receptors: a young man in good health.

The chain joins TRBV6-5 to TRBJ2-3, with 8 bases aligning to TRBD2. The CDR3 extends over 15 amino acids. The trim removed 5 bases at V and 4 bases at J, leaving 8 bases unmatched. CDR1 is MNHEY and CDR2 is SVGAGI in the germline V gene. The CDR3 nucleotides read TGTGCCAGCAGTCCCAGACTAGCGCGACCAGATACGCAGTATTTT. Translated: CASSPRLARPDTQYF.

This clone has a single count. This chain links TRBV12-5 with TRBJ2-1; 14 bases match TRBD2. This CDR3 has 14 residues. The V segment lost 5 bases and the J segment 9 bases; nucleotides outside the gene matches: 3. Germline V CDR1 and CDR2: LGHNT, FRNRAP. This CDR3 reads CASGTGLAGAEQFF. CDR3 sequence (DNA): TGTGCTAGTGGTACGGGACTAGCGGGAGCTGAGCAGTTCTTC.

The rearrangement uses TRBV5-5 and TRBJ2-7; D is unresolved. Trimming shortened V by 4 bases and J by 3 bases, and 8 bases separated the two germline ends. The length of the CDR3 is 12 residues. Germline assignment: CDR1 SGHKS and CDR2 YYEKEE (reference sequence). CDR3 sequence: CASSQADYEQYF. In DNA, the CDR3 is TGTGCCAGCAGCCAGGCAGACTACGAGCAGTACTTC.

This clone was detected only once. The identical CDR3 is also encoded by other nucleotide sequences in the sample. V and J are TRBV29-1 and TRBJ2-7; D might be TRBD1 (5 bases). Looked up from germline, CDR1 is SQVTM and CDR2 is ANQGSEA. Trimming removed 1 base at V and 3 bases at J, with 7 bases between. CDR3 length: 12 amino acids. DNA for the CDR3: TGCAGCGTTGAAGGGCAGGGCTACGAGCAGTACTTC. This codes for CSVEGQGYEQYF.

CDR3 protein: CASSLVGQFYRNDGELFF. CDR3 DNA sequence: TGTGCCAGCAGCTTAGTGGGTCAGTTTTATCGGAACGACGGGGAGCTGTTTTTT. The chain is built from TRBV7-8 and TRBJ2-2; D not resolved. This CDR3 is built from 18 residues. Trimming cost V 1 base and J 7 bases, with 22 bases left between them. The germline V gene has CDR1 SGHVS and CDR2 FQNEAQ.

This sequence joins TRBV29-1 and TRBJ1-1; 9 bases match TRBD1. Germline V gives CDR1 SQVTM, CDR2 ANQGSEA. The V and J ends lost 8 bases and 3 bases, in that order; junction bases with no gene match: 7. There are 13 residues in the CDR3. The CDR3 protein is CSLDRGVDTEAFF. The CDR3 bases are TGCAGCCTCGACAGGGGGGTAGACACTGAAGCTTTCTTT. Looking up the rest from reference TRBV29-1 and TRBJ1-1 gives the full variable domain: SAVISQKPSRDICQRGTSLTIQCQVDSQVTMMFWYRQQPGQSLTLIATANQGSEATYESGFVIDKFPISRPNLTFSTLTVSNMSPEDSSIYLCSLDRGVDTEAFFGQGTRLTVV.

The rearrangement links TRBV2 to TRBJ2-3; D is tentatively TRBD1 or TRBD2 (5 bases each). Germline V lookup: CDR1 SNHLY, CDR2 FYNNEI. The germline V and J ends were trimmed by 4 bases and 0 bases, with 11 bases remaining between them. This CDR3 is built from 15 residues. The CDR3 here is CASSGGTTSTDTQYF. CDR3 sequence (DNA): TGTGCCAGCAGTGGGGGGACGACTAGCACAGATACGCAGTATTTT.

Only a few counts were recorded for this clone. J is TRBJ2-3 and V is TRBV6-1; 8 nucleotides line up with TRBD2. Germline V gene data show CDR1 as MNHNS and CDR2 as SASEGT. V dropped 4 bases and J dropped 0; count of bases not matched to a gene: 6. This CDR3 region has 16 residues. This CDR3 is CASSVRSGTSTDTQYF. For the CDR3, the DNA is TGTGCCAGCAGTGTTCGTAGCGGGACTAGCACAGATACGCAGTATTTT.

V gene TRBV29-1 combines with J gene TRBJ2-1; 8 nucleotides align to TRBD2. The V gene end was trimmed by 5 bases and the J gene end by 10 bases; junction bases not matched to a gene: 7. CDR1 is SQVTM and CDR2 is ANQGSEA in the germline V gene. The CDR3 contains 12 residues. The CDR3 coding sequence is TGCAGCGTTCCGGGACTAGTCGGCGAGCAGTTCTTC. It encodes CSVPGLVGEQFF.